This T cell receptor beta chain was sequenced in a study of neurological immune-mediated disorders. General observations from the study: One related-CDR3 cluster, which may be a signature, held the repertoires of 18 of 34 multiple sclerosis patients after phylogenetic grouping. HTLV-1-associated myelopathy led in TCR clonal expansion, while multiple sclerosis ranked lowest, below healthy controls.

By 5'RACE with 10-nucleotide random UMIs, the cDNA was made. A single record per CDR3 protein comes from TCRdb applying MiXCR to the 5' RACE reads. The table has about 66,000 distinct CDR3 sequences, approximately 4.1% seen once; the top ten hold approximately 1.3%. The table lists this clonotype with many counts. Its antigen is undetermined. Unsorted libraries were generated from 2 million PBMCs held at -80 degrees C. CDR3 length equals 16 residues. Germline loops: CDR1 DFQATT, CDR2 SNEGSKA (reference sequence). Deletions cut 6 bases from V and 0 bases from J, with 18 bases between. This receptor was obtained from a young man with multiple sclerosis. The sequenced sample consisted of PBMCs. The chain carries TRBV20-1 and TRBJ2-1, with D unresolved. The CDR3 sequence: CSAVKLGSSSYNEQFF. The CDR3 DNA reads TGCAGTGCCGTCAAACTGGGGTCTAGCTCCTACAATGAGCAGTTCTTC.